Listed below are T cell receptor beta chains from one sample, sequenced in a study of blood T cells in healthy people across ages. MiXCR was run by TCRdb on the 5' RACE reads, yielding one entry per CDR3 protein. The sample has hundreds of thousands of distinct CDR3 sequences, around 21% seen once. The sample consisted of blood. All receptors come from a man aged 65 to 85 in good health. Each CDR3 is given with its conserved first and last residue. D genes are given only for firm matches. Size is omitted from some rows. Given values are once, few, many or a class for expanded clones.

CDR3 DNA	CDR3 protein	V gene	J gene	clone size	D gene
TGTGCCAGCAGTTTATCTTGGCAGTATACCTACGAGCAGTACTTC	CASSLSWQYTYEQYF	TRBV27	TRBJ2-7	few	.
TGTGCCAGCAGCTTGCCCCCCACTAGCGGGAGGCTCAATGAGCAGTTCTTC	CASSLPPTSGRLNEQFF	TRBV5-4	TRBJ2-1	.	TRBD2
TGTGCCAGCAGTCCGAGACTAGCGGAGAAAAAACAAGAGACCCAGTACTTC	CASSPRLAEKKQETQYF	TRBV12-3/TRBV12-4	TRBJ2-5	few	TRBD2
TGTGCCATCAGTGAGGTTAGGCCCTACCTCCAAGAGACCCAGTACTTC	CAISEVRPYLQETQYF	TRBV10-3	TRBJ2-5	few	.
TGCGCCAGCAGCCAAGATGCCCTAGAGGGCCAAGAGACCCAGTACTTC	CASSQDALEGQETQYF	TRBV4-3	TRBJ2-5	few	.
TGCAGTGCTAGTGGCGCGAGTAGCAGCAATCAGCCCCAGCATTTT	CSASGASSSNQPQHF	TRBV20-1	TRBJ1-5	few	.
TGTGCCAGCAGTGAGACGGGACTCCACTATGGCTACACCTTC	CASSETGLHYGYTF	TRBV25-1	TRBJ1-2	few	.
TGTGCCAGCAGCTCGGAACGGGGACTAGCGGGCAACAATGAGCAGTTCTTC	CASSSERGLAGNNEQFF	TRBV5-4	TRBJ2-1	few	TRBD2
TGTGCCAGCAGCGTAGGTGGGACAGGTGAAGCTTTCTTT	CASSVGGTGEAFF	TRBV9	TRBJ1-1	.	TRBD1
TGTGCCAGCAGCGTACCAGCGGGCATCTCCTACGAGCAGTACTTC	CASSVPAGISYEQYF	TRBV9	TRBJ2-7	.	.
TGTGCCAGCAGTTTCGAGCCCCGCGAAACTTTCTTT	CASSFEPRETFF	TRBV12-3/TRBV12-4	TRBJ1-1	few	.
TGTGCCAGCAGCCCCTTTACGGCGGGAGTTGTCGAGCAGTACTTC	CASSPFTAGVVEQYF	TRBV3-1	TRBJ2-7	many	TRBD2
TGCAGTGCCCCCACCCCACTAGCGGGAACCTACGAGCAGTACTTC	CSAPTPLAGTYEQYF	TRBV20-1	TRBJ2-7	once	TRBD2
TGTGCCAGTAGCGACAGGGCAGGACAGCCCCAGCATTTT	CASSDRAGQPQHF	TRBV19	TRBJ1-5	few	TRBD1
TGTGCCAGCAGTTATGATAACTATGGCTACACCTTC	CASSYDNYGYTF	TRBV28	TRBJ1-2	.	.
TGTGCCAGCAGTAATGGACAGGGGGTCGGCTACACCTTC	CASSNGQGVGYTF	TRBV6-2/TRBV6-3	TRBJ1-2	.	TRBD1
TGTGCCAGCAGGGCAAGGGCTAGCACTGAAGCTTTCTTT	CASRARASTEAFF	TRBV27	TRBJ1-1	.	.
TGTGCCAGCAGTTTAATCGGCTATGGCTACACCTTC	CASSLIGYGYTF	TRBV28	TRBJ1-2	.	.
TGTGCCAGCAGCTTGGGACAGGGGGCGTCAGATACGCGGTATTTT	CASSLGQGASDTRYF	TRBV7-9	TRBJ2-3	.	TRBD1
TGCAGTGCTAGAGTAAGGACTAGCGGCAGAGCGGGATTGCGGGAGCAGTACTTC	CSARVRTSGRAGLREQYF	TRBV20-1	TRBJ2-7	.	TRBD2
TGTGCCAGCAGTTTGCAGCCTTCCTACGAGCAGTACTTC	CASSLQPSYEQYF	TRBV27	TRBJ2-7	.	.
TGTGCCAGCAGCTCGGGAGGGGGCGCAAATCAGCCCCAGCATTTT	CASSSGGGANQPQHF	TRBV7-2	TRBJ1-5	.	TRBD1
TGTGCCAGCAGCCCCGCCGGGGAGGGAGGCTACACCTTC	CASSPAGEGGYTF	TRBV3-1	TRBJ1-2	.	.
TGCAGCGTCGCGGAGGGGCTGGCAGAGACCCAGTACTTC	CSVAEGLAETQYF	TRBV29-1	TRBJ2-5	few	.
TGTGCCAGCAGTCTCGGACACTTCACAGATACGCAGTATTTT	CASSLGHFTDTQYF	TRBV6-2/TRBV6-3	TRBJ2-3	few	.
TGTGCCAGCAGGGAAACTAGCGGGGGCGGCAATGAGCAGTTCTTC	CASRETSGGGNEQFF	TRBV4-2	TRBJ2-1	.	TRBD2
TGTGCCAGCAGTTTCACCAAGGGTCAGGGCACAGATACGCAGTATTTT	CASSFTKGQGTDTQYF	TRBV6-5	TRBJ2-3	.	.
TGTGCCAGTAGTATCGGGGAACGTGGCTACACCTTC	CASSIGERGYTF	TRBV19	TRBJ1-2	.	.
TGTGCCAGCAGCGACTGGACGGACCCAACTAATGAAAAACTGTTTTTT	CASSDWTDPTNEKLFF	TRBV4-2	TRBJ1-4	.	.
TGCAGTGCTAGAGATCGACTACATTCTAGCACAGATACGCAGTATTTT	CSARDRLHSSTDTQYF	TRBV20-1	TRBJ2-3	.	.
TGTGCCACCAGCAAAGAGAGGCGGGGACAGGGTCGAGAGACCCAGTACTTC	CATSKERRGQGRETQYF	TRBV15	TRBJ2-5	.	TRBD1
TGCGCCAGCAGCCTTCTCGATAGAGGAGAGACCCAGTACTTC	CASSLLDRGETQYF	TRBV5-1	TRBJ2-5	.	.
TGCAGCGTTGTGATTACTTTTGGGAACACTGAAGCTTTCTTT	CSVVITFGNTEAFF	TRBV29-1	TRBJ1-1	few	.
TGCGCCAGCAGCTTGGGCATTGGAAGCTCCTACAATGAGCAGTTCTTC	CASSLGIGSSYNEQFF	TRBV5-1	TRBJ2-1	.	.
TGCGCCAGCAGCTTGGCCAGGGGGCCCTACGAGCAGTACTTC	CASSLARGPYEQYF	TRBV5-1	TRBJ2-7	.	TRBD1
TGCAGTGTCCCGACGGCGAACACTGAAGCTTTCTTT	CSVPTANTEAFF	TRBV20-1	TRBJ1-1	few	.
TGTGCCAGCAGAACCGGGATACACACAGATACGCAGTATTTT	CASRTGIHTDTQYF	TRBV12-3/TRBV12-4	TRBJ2-3	.	.
TGTGCCAGCAGTGGACAGGGAACTAACTATGGCTACACCTTC	CASSGQGTNYGYTF	TRBV12-3/TRBV12-4	TRBJ1-2	.	TRBD1
TGCGCCAGCAGCTTGGCCTCTAGCGGGACTGGAGAGACCCAGTACTTC	CASSLASSGTGETQYF	TRBV5-1	TRBJ2-5	.	TRBD2
TGTGCCATCAGTGAAGGTTTGGGGCAAGGCTACACCTTC	CAISEGLGQGYTF	TRBV10-3	TRBJ1-2	few	.